The source of this TCR beta chain is a study of T cells of healthy individuals. There are 17 residues in the CDR3. Trimming stripped 2 bases from V and 1 base from J, with 15 bases between. Germline V gives CDR1 DFQATT, CDR2 SNEGSKA (reference sequence). TCRdb independently ran MiXCR on the 5' RACE reads; one entry per CDR3 protein. The table has 60,000 to 70,000 distinct CDR3 sequences, about 17% seen once. The chain recombines TRBV20-1 with TRBJ2-6; D unresolved. The TCR originated in a human donor in good health. The CDR3 DNA reads as TGCAGTGCTAGAATGACCGGCCACACATCTGGGGCCAACGTCCTGACTTTC. Encoded protein: CSARMTGHTSGANVLTF.